This TCR beta chain was recorded in a study of glioma-infiltrating T cells after dendritic cell vaccination. Study summary: The vaccine used monocyte-derived dendritic cells pulsed overnight with autologous tumor lysate. Study observations and caveats: The cohort had few patients with full blood and tumor sets.

Time point specified: after dendritic cell vaccination, including at tumor progression/relapse. The PCR used 60 V beta and 13 J beta primers. Profiled with immunoSEQ multiplex PCR; TCRdb holds only in-frame clones, not every one. The sample has roughly 87,000 clones; 83% are singletons. Concerning this clone itself: Its antigen is undetermined.

Germline V gene sequence: CDR1 SGHKS, CDR2 YYEKEE (reference sequence). CDR3 length: 13 amino acids. V gave up 5 bases and J gave up 7 bases, with 13 bases separating them. V is TRBV5-5 and J is TRBJ1-5, with D possibly matching TRBD1 (6 bases). The clonotype comes from a human donor with glioblastoma. This sample comprised blood, obtained after dendritic cell vaccination. CDR3 DNA: TGTGCCAGCAGTGCGGGGGGGGGCCAGCCCCAGCATTTT. Translating gives CASSAGGGQPQHF.